Following are 7 T cell receptor beta chains from one sample sequenced in a study of lymphopenia after photon versus proton radiotherapy. Assay: immunoSEQ multiplex PCR; the TCRdb copy retains only in-frame clones and omits some. The sample records roughly 38,000 clones, 80% to 95% being singletons. This specimen was peripheral blood, taken from a patient treated with photon-based radiotherapy. The origin of the receptors is a man in his fifties or sixties with cholangiocarcinoma.

The chain carries TRBV5-6 and TRBJ1-2; TRBD1 is a possible D gene (5 bases). The CDR3 is made up of 13 amino acids. V was pared by 1 base and J by 7 bases, with 11 bases between. Germline V gene sequence: CDR1 SGHDT, CDR2 YYEEEE. DNA for the CDR3: TGTGCCAGCAGCTTGTGGGGACCCGGTGGCTACACCTTC. As protein: CASSLWGPGGYTF.

This sequence joins TRBV21-1 and TRBJ1-5. TRBV21-1 is shown as a pseudogene. The CDR3 covers 14 residues. In DNA, the CDR3 is TGTGCCAGCAGCGAAGGACCTAGTAATCAGCCCCAGCATTTT. Protein: CASSEGPSNQPQHF.

In this sample, this clone turned up once. The rearrangement uses TRBV11-3 and TRBJ2-7; 7 nucleotides match TRBD1. The germline V gene encodes CDR1 SGHNT and CDR2 YENEEA. The junction had 8 bases not matched to a gene; V was cut back by 3 bases and J by 0 bases. CDR3 length equals 16 residues. CDR3 loop: CASSLVGTVPSYEQYF. The CDR3 bases are TGTGCCAGCAGCTTGGTCGGGACAGTCCCCTCCTACGAGCAGTACTTC.

The chain is built from TRBV6-5 and TRBJ1-5; D not resolved. Trimming took 0 bases from V and 7 from J, leaving 1 base between them. Germline values: CDR1 MNHEY, CDR2 SVGAGI. CDR3 size: 11 residues. CDR3 sequence (DNA): TGTGCCAGCAGTTACTCGCAGCCCCAGCATTTT. It encodes CASSYSQPQHF.

V usage is TRBV18 and J usage is TRBJ1-2; D call uncertain. The CDR3 extends over 13 amino acids. Trimming shortened V by 3 bases and J by 6 bases, and 11 bases separated the two germline ends. Germline CDR1 KGHSH, CDR2 LQKENI. The CDR3 nucleotides are TGTGCCAGCTCACCGACATCTCGGGATGGCTACACCTTC. This encodes CASSPTSRDGYTF.

The chain links TRBV18 to TRBJ1-2; the D is unclear. Trimming removed 6 bases from V and 2 bases from J, with 16 bases in between. The CDR3 spans 15 residues. Germline V gene data show CDR1 as KGHSH and CDR2 as LQKENI. The CDR3 nucleotides are TGTGCCAGCTCCGCCGAGAGGACGGAAAACTATGGCTACACCTTC. This gives the protein CASSAERTENYGYTF.

This clone was seen a single time. The V gene is TRBV2, the J gene TRBJ2-4; possible D gene TRBD1, 6 bases. The CDR3 sequence is 16 residues long. CDR1 and CDR2 from the germline V gene are SNHLY and FYNNEI. V was clipped by 0 bases and J by 6 bases, with 15 bases between them. The CDR3 sequence: CASSEAGVSRGNIQYF. CDR3 in DNA: TGTGCCAGCAGTGAAGCAGGTGTTTCCAGGGGAAACATTCAGTACTTC.